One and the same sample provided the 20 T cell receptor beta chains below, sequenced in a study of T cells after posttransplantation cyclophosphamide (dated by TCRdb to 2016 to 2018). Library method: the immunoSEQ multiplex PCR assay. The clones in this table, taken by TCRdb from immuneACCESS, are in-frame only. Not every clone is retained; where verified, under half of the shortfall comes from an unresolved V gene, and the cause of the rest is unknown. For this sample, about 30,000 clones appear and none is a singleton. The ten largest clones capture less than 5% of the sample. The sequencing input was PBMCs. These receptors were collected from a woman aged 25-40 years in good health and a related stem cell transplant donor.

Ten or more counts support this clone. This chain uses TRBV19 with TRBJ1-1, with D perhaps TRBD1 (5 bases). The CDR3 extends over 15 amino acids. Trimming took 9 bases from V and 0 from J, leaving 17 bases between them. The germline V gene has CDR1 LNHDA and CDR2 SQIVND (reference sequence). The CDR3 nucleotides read TGTGCCAGCCCCAGGGAAGGAAGCATGAACACTGAAGCTTTCTTT. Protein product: CASPREGSMNTEAFF.

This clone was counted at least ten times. CDR3 DNA: TGTGCCAGCTCACACCGGGACGCCAGGGGGTACGAGCAGTACTTC. Translation: CASSHRDARGYEQYF. This chain links TRBV18 with TRBJ2-7; 7 positions agree with TRBD1. V lost 4 bases to trimming and J lost 4 bases; unmatched junction nucleotides: 10. The CDR3 runs 15 residues. Germline V lookup: CDR1 KGHSH, CDR2 LQKENI.

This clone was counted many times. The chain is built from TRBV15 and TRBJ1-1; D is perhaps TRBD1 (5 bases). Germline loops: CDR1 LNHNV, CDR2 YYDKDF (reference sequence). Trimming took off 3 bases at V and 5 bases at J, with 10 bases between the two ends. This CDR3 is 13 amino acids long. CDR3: CATSRERGTEAFF. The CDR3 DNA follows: TGTGCCACCAGCAGGGAAAGGGGAACTGAAGCTTTCTTT.

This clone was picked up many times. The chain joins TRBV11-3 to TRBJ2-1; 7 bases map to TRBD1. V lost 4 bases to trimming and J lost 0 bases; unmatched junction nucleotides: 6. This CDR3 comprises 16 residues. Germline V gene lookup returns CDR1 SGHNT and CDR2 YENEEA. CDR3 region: CASSSGQASSYNEQFF. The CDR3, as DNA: TGTGCCAGCAGCTCCGGACAGGCGAGCTCCTACAATGAGCAGTTCTTC.

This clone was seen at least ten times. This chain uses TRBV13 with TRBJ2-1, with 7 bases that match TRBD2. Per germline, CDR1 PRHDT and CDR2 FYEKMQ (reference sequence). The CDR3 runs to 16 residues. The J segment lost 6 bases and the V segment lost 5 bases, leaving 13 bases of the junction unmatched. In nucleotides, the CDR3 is TGTGCCAGCAGCATCGGGACTACCCTCTATCTCAATGAGCAGTTCTTC. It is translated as CASSIGTTLYLNEQFF.

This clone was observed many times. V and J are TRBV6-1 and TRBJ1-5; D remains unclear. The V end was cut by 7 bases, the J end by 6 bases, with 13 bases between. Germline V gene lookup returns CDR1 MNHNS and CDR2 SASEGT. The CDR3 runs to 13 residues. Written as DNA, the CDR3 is TGTGCCAGCACCACCTCTCTTAGTCAGCCCCAGCATTTT. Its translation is CASTTSLSQPQHF.

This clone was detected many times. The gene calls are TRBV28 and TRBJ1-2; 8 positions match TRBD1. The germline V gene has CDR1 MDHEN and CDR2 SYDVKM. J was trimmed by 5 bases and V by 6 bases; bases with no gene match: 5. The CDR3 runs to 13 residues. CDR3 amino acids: CASRRTGRYGYTF. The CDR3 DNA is TGTGCCAGCAGAAGGACAGGGAGATATGGCTACACCTTC.

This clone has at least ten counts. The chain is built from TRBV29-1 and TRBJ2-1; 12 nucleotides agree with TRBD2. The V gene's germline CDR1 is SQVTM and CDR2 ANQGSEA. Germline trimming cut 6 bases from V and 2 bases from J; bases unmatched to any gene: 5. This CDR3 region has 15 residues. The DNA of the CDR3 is TGCAGCGTGACTAGCGGGGGACTAACCTACAATGAGCAGTTCTTC. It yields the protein CSVTSGGLTYNEQFF.

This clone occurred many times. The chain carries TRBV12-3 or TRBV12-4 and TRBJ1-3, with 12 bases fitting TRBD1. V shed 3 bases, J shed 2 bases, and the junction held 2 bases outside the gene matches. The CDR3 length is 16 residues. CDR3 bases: TGTGCCAGCAGTTTCGGGACAGGGGGCCCTGGAAACACCATATATTTT. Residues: CASSFGTGGPGNTIYF.

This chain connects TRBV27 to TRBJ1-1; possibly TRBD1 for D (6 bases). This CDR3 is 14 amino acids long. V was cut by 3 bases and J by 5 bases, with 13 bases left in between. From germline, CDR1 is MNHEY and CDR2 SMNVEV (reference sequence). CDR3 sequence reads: CASSFLQGSTEAFF. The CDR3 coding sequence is TGTGCCAGCAGTTTCTTACAGGGAAGTACTGAAGCTTTCTTT.

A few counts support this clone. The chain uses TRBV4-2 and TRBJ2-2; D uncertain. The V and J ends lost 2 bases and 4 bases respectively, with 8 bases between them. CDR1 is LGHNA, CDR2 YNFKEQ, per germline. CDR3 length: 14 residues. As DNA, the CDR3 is TGTGCCAGCAGCCAAAACGGCGGCACCGGGGAGCTGTTTTTT. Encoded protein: CASSQNGGTGELFF.

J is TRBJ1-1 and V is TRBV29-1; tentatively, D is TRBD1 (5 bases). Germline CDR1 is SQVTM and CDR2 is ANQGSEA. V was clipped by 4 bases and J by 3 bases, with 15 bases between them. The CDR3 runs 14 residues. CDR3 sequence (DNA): TGCAGCGTTGTGGGGGGTGCAGTAGACACTGAAGCTTTCTTT. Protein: CSVVGGAVDTEAFF.

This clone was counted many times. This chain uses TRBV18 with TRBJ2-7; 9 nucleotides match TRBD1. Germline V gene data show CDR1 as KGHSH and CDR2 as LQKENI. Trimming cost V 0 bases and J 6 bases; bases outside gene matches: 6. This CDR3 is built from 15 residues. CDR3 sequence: CASSPPGTGRGEQYF. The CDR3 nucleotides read TGTGCCAGCTCACCACCCGGGACAGGGAGGGGCGAGCAGTACTTC.

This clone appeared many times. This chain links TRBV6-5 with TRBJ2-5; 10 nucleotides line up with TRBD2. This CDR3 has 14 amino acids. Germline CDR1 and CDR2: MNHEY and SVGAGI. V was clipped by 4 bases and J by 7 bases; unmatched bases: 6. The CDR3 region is CASSSGTSVGTQYF. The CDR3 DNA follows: TGTGCCAGCAGTTCGGGGACTAGCGTGGGGACCCAGTACTTC.

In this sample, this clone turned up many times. The CDR3 DNA reads as TGCGCCAGCAGCTTACGGGGGTCCTACGAGCAGTACTTC. This sequence encodes CASSLRGSYEQYF. V is TRBV5-1 and J is TRBJ2-7; possible D gene TRBD2, 6 bases. This CDR3 is built from 13 residues. Germline lookup yields CDR1 SGHRS and CDR2 YFSETQ. The germline V and J ends were trimmed by 2 bases and 1 base, with 7 bases remaining between them. Drawing the rest from reference TRBV5-1 and TRBJ2-7, the complete variable domain is KAGVTQTPRYLIKTRGQQVTLSCSPISGHRSVSWYQQTPGQGLQFLFEYFSETQRNKGNFPGRFSGRQFSNSRSEMNVSTLELGDSALYLCASSLRGSYEQYFGPGTRLTVT.

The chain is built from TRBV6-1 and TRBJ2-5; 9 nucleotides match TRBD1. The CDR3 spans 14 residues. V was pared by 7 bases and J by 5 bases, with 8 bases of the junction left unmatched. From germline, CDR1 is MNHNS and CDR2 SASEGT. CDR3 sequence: CASTRTGVHETQYF. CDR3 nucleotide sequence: TGTGCCAGCACCCGGACAGGGGTTCACGAGACCCAGTACTTC.

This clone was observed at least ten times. This CDR3 is CASSTADSPTEAFF. Written as DNA, the CDR3 is TGTGCCAGTAGTACCGCCGACAGTCCTACTGAAGCTTTCTTT. The chain uses TRBV19 and TRBJ1-1; a possible D gene is TRBD1 (5 bases). Trimming stripped 4 bases from V and 5 bases from J, with 14 bases between. CDR1 LNHDA and CDR2 SQIVND come from the germline V gene (reference sequence). The CDR3 length is 14 residues.

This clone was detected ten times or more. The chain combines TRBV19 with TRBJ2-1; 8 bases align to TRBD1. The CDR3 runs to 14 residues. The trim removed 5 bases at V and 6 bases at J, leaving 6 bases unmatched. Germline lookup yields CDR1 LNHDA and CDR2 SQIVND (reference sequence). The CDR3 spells CASSDRTGFNEQFF. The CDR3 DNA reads TGTGCCAGTAGTGATAGGACAGGGTTCAATGAGCAGTTCTTC.

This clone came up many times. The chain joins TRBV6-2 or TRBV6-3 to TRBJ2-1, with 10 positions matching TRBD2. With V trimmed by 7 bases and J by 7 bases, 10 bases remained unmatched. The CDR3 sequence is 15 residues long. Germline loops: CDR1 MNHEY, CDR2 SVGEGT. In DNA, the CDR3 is TGTGCCAGCACCGGAGCGGGGGGGCGGATTAATGAGCAGTTCTTC. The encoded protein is CASTGAGGRINEQFF.

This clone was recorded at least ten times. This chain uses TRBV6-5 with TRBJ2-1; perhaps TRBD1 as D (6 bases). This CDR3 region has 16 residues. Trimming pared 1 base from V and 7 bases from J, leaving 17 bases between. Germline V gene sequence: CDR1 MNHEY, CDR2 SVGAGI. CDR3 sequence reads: CASSYFWTEDYNEQFF. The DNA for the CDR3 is TGTGCCAGCAGTTACTTTTGGACAGAGGATTATAATGAGCAGTTCTTC.